A single sample is the source of the 27 T cell receptor beta chains below, sequenced in a study of blood T cell repertoires in COVID-19. Only in-frame clones appear in the TCRdb table, and some are missing; sequencing was by immunoSEQ multiplex PCR. The sample holds fewer than 450,000 clones, 88% seen once. Sequencing was performed on peripheral blood. These TCRs come from an older woman with COVID-19, enrolled during active disease.

This sequence joins TRBV10-3 and TRBJ2-2, with 8 bases aligning to TRBD2. Germline CDR1 ENHRY, CDR2 SYGVKD. The CDR3 is 13 amino acids. V was clipped by 4 bases and J by 6 bases; unmatched bases: 1. The CDR3 loop reads CAISGTSPGELFF. CDR3 in DNA: TGTGCCATCAGTGGGACTAGCCCCGGGGAGCTGTTTTTT.

The chain has TRBV19 and TRBJ1-5; possible D gene TRBD1, 5 bases. Deletions cut 5 bases from V and 3 bases from J, with 11 bases between. The length of the CDR3 is 14 residues. CDR1 and CDR2 (germline): LNHDA, SQIVND (reference sequence). The CDR3 DNA reads TGTGCCAGTAGTGAACGGGGGTTCAATCAGCCCCAGCATTTT. It encodes CASSERGFNQPQHF.

This clone was seen a handful of times. The chain joins TRBV7-9 to TRBJ2-7; D unclear. V was pared by 1 base and J by 7 bases, with 8 bases between. The CDR3 runs 12 residues. CDR1 is SEHNR, CDR2 FQNEAQ, per germline (reference sequence). CDR3 DNA sequence: TGTGCCAGCAGCTTAGTACCTCAGGAGCAGTACTTC. Translation gives CASSLVPQEQYF.

This clone has a handful of counts. The J gene is TRBJ1-2, the V gene TRBV30; D gene ambiguous. With 3 bases removed from V and 1 base from J, the gap between germline ends came to 15 bases. The CDR3 spans 15 residues. Germline assignment: CDR1 GTSNPN and CDR2 SVGIG (reference sequence). The CDR3: CAWSTPSRVNYGYTF. CDR3 DNA: TGTGCCTGGAGCACTCCATCACGGGTTAACTATGGCTACACCTTC. Variable domain in full (rest from reference TRBV30 and TRBJ1-2): SQTIHQWPATLVQPVGSPLSLECTVEGTSNPNLYWYRQAAGRGLQLLFYSVGIGQISSEVPQNLSASRPQDRQFILSSKKLLLSDSGFYLCAWSTPSRVNYGYTFGSGTRLTVV.

V usage is TRBV5-1 and J usage is TRBJ2-7; unclear D gene. The germline V gene has CDR1 SGHRS and CDR2 YFSETQ. V dropped 1 base and J dropped 5 bases, with 7 bases sitting between them. This CDR3 spans 12 amino acids. The CDR3 is CASSLLGDEQYF. As DNA, the CDR3 is TGCGCCAGCAGCTTGTTGGGCGACGAGCAGTACTTC.

This clone was recorded once. The rearrangement uses TRBV20-1 and TRBJ1-2, with no clear D. CDR3 length: 11 amino acids. V was trimmed by 6 bases and J by 6 bases, leaving 11 bases between them. CDR1 and CDR2 (germline): DFQATT, SNEGSKA (reference sequence). CDR3 loop: CSAARGNGYTF. The CDR3 coding sequence is TGCAGTGCCGCACGCGGGAATGGCTACACCTTC.

This rearrangement joins TRBV9 to TRBJ1-1; maybe TRBD1 (5 bases). V was shortened by 3 bases and J by 0 bases, with 12 bases between the two germline ends. CDR1 and CDR2 (germline): SGDLS, YYNGEE. The CDR3 sequence is 15 residues long. The CDR3 DNA follows: TGTGCCAGCAGCGCCCGCGGGACGGTGAACACTGAAGCTTTCTTT. This sequence encodes CASSARGTVNTEAFF.

The rearrangement uses TRBV3-1 (or the pseudogene TRBV3-2) and TRBJ1-2, with 7 bases lining up with TRBD1. The CDR3 spans 17 residues. Unmatched junction bases numbered 10, after V lost 2 bases and J lost 1 base. The germline V gene has CDR1 LGHDT and CDR2 YNNKEL (reference sequence). The CDR3 spells CASSQYDRAWNNYGYTF. The DNA for the CDR3 is TGTGCCAGCAGCCAATACGACAGGGCTTGGAATAACTATGGCTACACCTTC.

The V and J genes are TRBV18 and TRBJ1-1; D gene ambiguous. Trimming removed 5 bases from V and 2 bases from J, with 9 bases in between. Per the germline V gene, CDR1 is KGHSH and CDR2 is LQKENI. The CDR3 sequence is 13 residues long. The CDR3 nucleotides are TGTGCCAGCTCAGTCGGGGAAAACACTGAAGCTTTCTTT. Translating gives CASSVGENTEAFF.

The V gene is TRBV6-5, the J gene TRBJ1-4; 8 bases line up with TRBD1. CDR3 length equals 14 residues. V trimming: 6 bases; J trimming: 7 bases; junction bases outside the gene matches: 7. Germline CDR1 reads MNHEY; CDR2 reads SVGAGI. This CDR3 is CASRDPGGGEKLFF. CDR3 DNA sequence: TGTGCCAGCAGGGACCCAGGGGGCGGTGAAAAACTGTTTTTT.

This chain uses TRBV9 with TRBJ2-6; no firm D call. Trimming took off 5 bases at V and 0 bases at J, with 9 bases between the two ends. This CDR3 has 15 amino acids. Germline V gives CDR1 SGDLS, CDR2 YYNGEE. This CDR3 is CASSATPSGANVLTF. The DNA for the CDR3 is TGTGCCAGCAGTGCGACTCCCTCTGGGGCCAACGTCCTGACTTTC.

V and J are TRBV5-6 and TRBJ1-2; 9 bases map to TRBD1. J lost 8 bases, V lost 0 bases, and 11 bases had no gene match. Germline-derived CDR1 and CDR2 are SGHDT and YYEEEE. This CDR3 contains 16 residues. The CDR3, as DNA: TGTGCCAGCAGCTTGGCGGAGGGACAGGGCGTCCAGGGCTACACCTTC. Translating it yields CASSLAEGQGVQGYTF.

The rearrangement uses TRBV9 and TRBJ1-3, with unresolved D. CDR1 SGDLS and CDR2 YYNGEE come from the germline V gene. The V end lost 0 bases, the J end lost 3 bases, and 4 bases lay between the germline ends. The CDR3 contains 13 residues. CDR3 residues: CASSVGSGNTIYF. DNA of the CDR3: TGTGCCAGCAGCGTAGGGAGTGGAAACACCATATATTTT.

This chain links TRBV7-2 with TRBJ1-1; 8 nucleotides align to TRBD1. J lost 8 bases, V lost 5 bases, and 10 bases had no gene match. The CDR3 has 14 residues. Germline CDR1 is SGHTA and CDR2 is FQGNSA. The CDR3 DNA reads TGTGCCAGCAGCCAATACGGACAGGGAATGGAAGCTTTCTTT. Translating it yields CASSQYGQGMEAFF.

The J gene is TRBJ1-6, the V gene TRBV11-2; D uncertain. V was pared by 2 bases and J by 8 bases, with 10 bases between. This CDR3 contains 14 residues. CDR1 SGHAT and CDR2 FQNNGV come from the germline V gene. CDR3 sequence: CASSLWPFDSPLHF. In DNA form, the CDR3 reads TGTGCCAGCAGCTTATGGCCGTTTGATTCACCCCTCCACTTT.

This clone appeared once. V is TRBV5-1 and J is TRBJ2-7, with D possibly matching TRBD1 (5 bases). This CDR3 spans 14 amino acids. CDR1 SGHRS and CDR2 YFSETQ come from the germline V gene. V lost 0 bases and J lost 4, with 11 bases in between. DNA for the CDR3: TGCGCCAGCAGCTTGGTGACAGAGACATACGAGCAGTACTTC. Encoded protein: CASSLVTETYEQYF.

The chain couples TRBV4-3 to TRBJ1-4; the D is unclear. Trimming removed 1 base from V and 4 bases from J, with 7 bases in between. Germline CDR1 LGHNA, CDR2 YSLEER. CDR3 size: 14 residues. The DNA for the CDR3 is TGCGCCAGCAGCCAAGGGGCCAGTAATGAAAAACTGTTTTTT. This sequence encodes CASSQGASNEKLFF.

V is TRBV7-2 and J is TRBJ2-2, with 10 positions matching TRBD2. Germline V CDR1 and CDR2: SGHTA, FQGNSA. The CDR3 has 15 residues. V dropped 3 bases and J dropped 6; count of bases not matched to a gene: 4. CDR3 sequence (DNA): TGTGCCAGCAGCTTCCCAGCGGGGGGGCCCGGGGAGCTGTTTTTT. Encoded protein: CASSFPAGGPGELFF.

This clone was detected only once. The chain couples TRBV6-2 or TRBV6-3 to TRBJ1-5, with unresolved D. There are 13 residues in the CDR3. With 5 bases removed from V and 0 bases from J, the gap between germline ends came to 5 bases. Germline V lookup: CDR1 MNHEY, CDR2 SVGEGT. The CDR3 DNA reads TGTGCCAGCAGTCCCTTTAGCAATCAGCCCCAGCATTTT. Translating it yields CASSPFSNQPQHF.

This clone was seen a single time. The chain joins TRBV4-3 to TRBJ1-4; no clear D gene. The germline V gene has CDR1 LGHNA and CDR2 YSLEER. The CDR3 spans 14 residues. V lost 0 bases and J 8 bases, leaving 10 bases between the germline ends. In DNA form, the CDR3 reads TGCGCCAGCAGCCAAGATCGGGAATTGGAAAAACTGTTTTTT. Translating gives CASSQDRELEKLFF.

In regard to this clone: A junction boundary mismatches the germline segment, possibly from a read error. Other DNA sequences in the sample encode the same CDR3. V usage is TRBV27 and J usage is TRBJ2-7; weak D call: TRBD2 (6 bases). Germline V gene sequence: CDR1 MNHEY, CDR2 SMNVEV (reference sequence). This CDR3 spans 14 amino acids. DNA of the CDR3: TGTGCTAGCAGTTCCTGGGGAGGAAACTACGAGCAGTACTTC. It codes for CASSSWGGNYEQYF.

The chain has TRBV3-1 (or the pseudogene TRBV3-2) and TRBJ1-2; TRBD1 is a possible D gene (5 bases). Trimming shortened V by 0 bases and J by 4 bases, and 6 bases separated the two germline ends. This CDR3 contains 13 residues. CDR1 and CDR2 from the germline V gene are LGHDT and YNNKEL (reference sequence). The CDR3 protein is CASSQEGLYGYTF. The CDR3 DNA is TGTGCCAGCAGCCAAGAGGGGCTCTATGGCTACACCTTC.

This clone was picked up a small number of times. The CDR3 sequence: CASSPSTRQSGYTF. DNA of the CDR3: TGTGCCAGCAGCCCCTCTACCCGACAGTCGGGCTACACCTTC. The J gene is TRBJ1-2, the V gene TRBV3-1 (or the pseudogene TRBV3-2), with D possibly matching TRBD1 (5 bases). Germline CDR1 and CDR2: LGHDT and YNNKEL (reference sequence). There are 14 residues in the CDR3. V was shortened by 4 bases and J by 8 bases, with 17 bases between the two germline ends.

This rearrangement joins TRBV28 to TRBJ1-2; the D gene is possibly TRBD1 (5 bases). The germline gives CDR1 MDHEN, CDR2 SYDVKM. Trimming shortened V by 6 bases and J by 7 bases, and 18 bases separated the two germline ends. The CDR3 length is 14 residues. DNA for the CDR3: TGTGCCAGCAGCCCCGGGCTCCCAAGGGGTGGCTACACCTTC. Residues: CASSPGLPRGGYTF.

The rearrangement uses TRBV7-6 and TRBJ1-3; D is undetermined. V dropped 3 bases and J dropped 0 bases, with 9 bases sitting between them. Germline CDR1 SGHVS, CDR2 FNYEAQ. CDR3 length: 15 residues. The CDR3 spells CASSFGGSSGNTIYF. The DNA of the CDR3 is TGTGCCAGCAGCTTCGGCGGGAGCTCTGGAAACACCATATATTTT.

Of note for this clone: The junction departs from germline at one end; a sequencing error may be responsible. The chain combines TRBV12-3 or TRBV12-4 with TRBJ1-1, with D possibly TRBD1 on 6 matching bases. This CDR3 comprises 13 residues. As DNA, the CDR3 is TGTGCCAGCAGCTTGATGTTGGGGACAAAGTACCTCTTT. Encoded protein: CASSLMLGTKYLF.

The gene calls are TRBV7-9 and TRBJ1-2; 10 bases fit TRBD1. Germline V lookup: CDR1 SEHNR, CDR2 FQNEAQ (reference sequence). V shed 5 bases, J shed 4 bases, and the junction held 4 bases outside the gene matches. The CDR3 sequence is 14 residues long. This chain's CDR3 is CASSRQGASYGYTF. CDR3 in DNA: TGTGCCAGCAGCCGACAGGGGGCCTCCTATGGCTACACCTTC.